These 17 T cell receptor beta chains originate from one sample sequenced in a study of T-cell reconstitution after alpha-beta-depleted transplantation in children. Unique molecular identifiers were built into the TCRbeta library. TCRdb re-called the PCR reads with MiXCR, one entry per CDR3 protein. The data hold under 300,000 distinct CDR3 sequences, with around 10% observed a single time. The sequences come from peripheral blood, collected 180 days after TCRalphabeta/CD19-depleted stem cell transplant. Receptors were obtained from a male patient aged 2-15 years who had a stem cell transplant for chronic granulomatous disease, so the T cells may come from the graft donor.

This clonotype was detected ten times or more. The chain employs TRBV24-1 and TRBJ1-4, with no clear D. V was shortened by 4 bases and J by 8 bases, with 10 bases between the two germline ends. Per germline, CDR1 KGHDR and CDR2 SFDVKD. CDR3 size: 13 residues. Here the CDR3 reads CATSETGREKLFF. As DNA, the CDR3 is TGTGCCACCAGTGAAACCGGGAGGGAAAAACTGTTTTTT.

This clonotype was observed at least ten times. The J gene is TRBJ1-2, the V gene TRBV20-1; 9 nucleotides agree with TRBD1. The CDR3 runs to 12 residues. Germline CDR1 reads DFQATT; CDR2 reads SNEGSKA (reference sequence). V was pared by 3 bases and J by 9 bases, with 5 bases of the junction left unmatched. The CDR3 protein is CSARGQGDRYTF. For the CDR3, the DNA is TGCAGTGCTAGGGGACAGGGAGATCGCTACACCTTC.

This clonotype was seen ten or more times. Sequence at one end of the junction differs from germline and may be a read error. This chain joins TRBV9 and TRBJ2-7; D possibly uses TRBD1 or TRBD2 (5 bases each). This CDR3 comprises 11 residues. Germline-derived CDR1 and CDR2 are SGDLS and YYNGEE. The CDR3 DNA sequence: TGTGCCAGCAGCGATGGGACGTTATCCACCTTC. Protein sequence: CASSDGTLSTF.

This clonotype was observed many times. The CDR3 DNA is TGCAGTGCTAGAGGGTCGGCCTACGAGCAGTACTTC. This gives the protein CSARGSAYEQYF. V gene TRBV20-1 combines with J gene TRBJ2-7; D is undetermined. V lost 1 base to trimming and J lost 2 bases, with 6 bases between them. The germline V gene encodes CDR1 DFQATT and CDR2 SNEGSKA (reference sequence). The CDR3 totals 12 residues.

This clonotype was observed at least ten times. The chain has TRBV6-1 and TRBJ1-3; D is uncertain. The CDR3 totals 15 residues. V dropped 6 bases and J dropped 0 bases, with 12 bases sitting between them. Germline V gene sequence: CDR1 MNHNS, CDR2 SASEGT. The CDR3: CASSDRFPSGNTIYF. The CDR3 DNA reads as TGTGCCAGCAGCGACCGATTCCCCTCTGGAAACACCATATATTTT.

As to this clonotype: A much larger clone lies a single base off, so this may be a read error. The rearrangement uses TRBV5-1 and TRBJ2-7; tentatively, D is TRBD2 (6 bases). The ends were cut back, 4 bases at V and 9 bases at J, with 20 bases in the middle. Germline lookup yields CDR1 SGHRS and CDR2 YFSETQ. This CDR3 comprises 14 residues. In nucleotides, the CDR3 is TGCGCCAGCAGCCACGGGACTCTGGCTGGCGTGCAGTACTTC. It specifies CASSHGTLAGVQYF.

This clonotype showed up many times. The chain joins TRBV5-1 to TRBJ1-1; possibly TRBD1 for D (5 bases). The CDR3 length is 16 residues. Trimming stripped 2 bases from V and 4 bases from J, with 18 bases between. Per the germline V gene, CDR1 is SGHRS and CDR2 is YFSETQ. CDR3 coding DNA: TGCGCCAGCAGCTTTGATGGGGCGAGTCTTAGCACTGAAGCTTTCTTT. It yields the protein CASSFDGASLSTEAFF.

This clonotype was detected a few times. The chain is built from TRBV28 and TRBJ2-3, with D possibly TRBD2 on 7 matching bases. CDR1 and CDR2 (germline): MDHEN, SYDVKM. The CDR3 runs 15 residues. V was clipped by 6 bases and J by 3 bases, with 16 bases between them. Here the CDR3 reads CASSATGRGTDTQYF. The CDR3 nucleotides read TGTGCCAGCAGCGCAACAGGGAGGGGGACAGATACGCAGTATTTT.

In this sample, this clonotype turned up many times. The chain links TRBV18 to TRBJ1-4; TRBD1 is a possible D gene (6 bases). The V and J ends lost 5 bases and 4 bases respectively, with 17 bases between them. This CDR3 has 16 residues. From germline, CDR1 is KGHSH and CDR2 LQKENI. For the CDR3, the DNA is TGTGCCAGCTCAGTAAGGCCTCAGGGGTTTAATGAAAAACTGTTTTTT. Amino acid sequence: CASSVRPQGFNEKLFF.

This clonotype appeared many times. This rearrangement joins TRBV14 to TRBJ2-3; 7 bases agree with TRBD1. The length of the CDR3 is 16 residues. The V gene's germline CDR1 is SGHDN and CDR2 FVKESK. After removal of 2 bases from V and 1 base from J, the junction contained 6 bases not matched to a gene. DNA of the CDR3: TGTGCCAGCAGCCAAATTCGGGACAGCCGCACAGATACGCAGTATTTT. It specifies CASSQIRDSRTDTQYF.

Regarding this clonotype: Just one base apart from a much larger clone, this may be a read error. The chain combines TRBV7-2 with TRBJ2-7; TRBD2 matches 8 bases. Per germline, CDR1 SGHTA and CDR2 FQGNSA. The CDR3 is made up of 17 amino acids. V was pared by 1 base and J by 3 bases, with 11 bases of the junction left unmatched. CDR3 amino acids: CASSLGGFSGTIYEQYF. The CDR3 DNA reads as TGTGCCAGCAGCTTAGGTGGGTTTAGCGGGACCATCTACGAGCAGTACTTC.

This clonotype has just a few counts. The chain recombines TRBV7-9 with TRBJ1-1; D gene ambiguous. Trimming removed 5 bases at V and 8 bases at J, with 3 bases between. This CDR3 is built from 9 residues. Germline CDR1 is SEHNR and CDR2 is FQNEAQ (reference sequence). CDR3: CASSPEAFF. In nucleotides, the CDR3 is TGTGCCAGCAGCCCGGAAGCTTTCTTT.

This clonotype was recorded many times. The chain is built from TRBV7-2 and TRBJ1-4; D is undetermined. The germline gives CDR1 SGHTA, CDR2 FQGNSA. V lost 4 bases, J lost 8 bases, and 14 bases lay in between. The CDR3 contains 14 residues. In nucleotides, the CDR3 is TGTGCCAGCAGCTACGGACTCTCTGCGGAAAAACTGTTTTTT. It yields the protein CASSYGLSAEKLFF.

This clonotype was observed at least ten times. The chain is built from TRBV20-1 and TRBJ2-1; TRBD2 matches at 10 bases. This CDR3 has 15 residues. Trimming removed 4 bases from V and 7 bases from J; junction bases left unmatched: 10. The germline CDR1 and CDR2 sequences are DFQATT and SNEGSKA (reference sequence). For the CDR3, the DNA is TGCAGTGCTACTACTAGCGGGACCCCTGGTAATGAGCAGTTCTTC. It is translated as CSATTSGTPGNEQFF.

This clonotype was recorded many times. The chain employs TRBV18 and TRBJ2-3; D gene ambiguous. The V and J ends lost 2 bases and 4 bases respectively, with 4 bases between them. CDR3 length: 12 residues. Germline V gene data show CDR1 as KGHSH and CDR2 as LQKENI. The CDR3 DNA reads TGTGCCAGCTCACCAAAAGCAGATACGCAGTATTTT. Protein: CASSPKADTQYF.

This clonotype came up many times. The chain combines TRBV29-1 with TRBJ1-1; D is possibly TRBD1 (6 bases). The CDR3 spans 13 residues. V was pared by 7 bases and J by 4 bases, with 16 bases between. CDR1 is SQVTM and CDR2 is ANQGSEA in the germline V gene. The CDR3 loop is CSAEQGMGTEAFF. In nucleotides, the CDR3 is TGCAGCGCCGAACAGGGTATGGGCACTGAAGCTTTCTTT.

This clonotype was counted many times. For the CDR3, the DNA is TGTGCCAGCAGTTTAGCGGAAACCTACGAGCAGTACTTC. Translated: CASSLAETYEQYF. The genes are TRBV12-3 or TRBV12-4 and TRBJ2-7; D is ambiguous. V gave up 0 bases and J gave up 2 bases, with 5 bases separating them. The CDR3 is 13 residues long.